The 9 T cell receptor beta chains reported below all come from one sample, sequenced in a study of identical twins (dated by TCRdb to about 2016). The method behind the library was 5' RACE. Sequencing was carried out with an Illumina HiSeq 2000. The public reads were run again by TCRdb, first through fastp at Q25 and then through MiXCR, and only productive beta chains were kept. Every distinct CDR3 protein forms one entry, paired with its most common genes and DNA. This sample is represented by about 240,000 distinct CDR3 sequences; about 10% of them were singletons. The ten largest clones take up roughly 10% of the sample. Sequenced sample: memory T cells sorted from blood. Interpreted using the paper, the cell subset or site label stands for: CD45RO+ enriched T cells. Every receptor here comes from a man aged 45-65 years in good health.

The table lists this clonotype with a few counts. The chain employs TRBV7-3 and TRBJ2-3; 7 bases line up with TRBD2. Per the germline V gene, CDR1 is SGHTA and CDR2 is FQGTGA. This CDR3 spans 15 amino acids. V lost 1 base and J lost 6; bases outside the gene matches: 7. Written as DNA, the CDR3 is TGTGCCAGCAGCTTAAACGCGGGAGCGGGGGATACGCAGTATTTT. It translates to CASSLNAGAGDTQYF.

This clonotype has a handful of counts. This rearrangement joins TRBV20-1 to TRBJ2-5; maybe TRBD2 (6 bases). The CDR3 loop spans 12 amino acids. Trimming took 5 bases from V and 3 from J, leaving 10 bases between them. Per the germline V gene, CDR1 is DFQATT and CDR2 is SNEGSKA (reference sequence). CDR3: CSALRLEETQYF. The CDR3 coding sequence is TGCAGTGCTCTCCGACTAGAAGAGACCCAGTACTTC.

This clonotype came up many times. The chain recombines TRBV7-9 with TRBJ1-1; TRBD1 might be the D (5 bases). The CDR3 is made up of 15 amino acids. With 5 bases removed from V and 4 bases from J, the gap between germline ends came to 17 bases. Looked up from germline, CDR1 is SEHNR and CDR2 is FQNEAQ (reference sequence). The DNA of the CDR3 is TGTGCCAGCAGCATGAGACGGGACGGAAGCACTGAAGCTTTCTTT. The encoded protein is CASSMRRDGSTEAFF.

There are many counts of this clonotype. V gene TRBV29-1 combines with J gene TRBJ2-1; D unclear. The germline V and J ends were trimmed by 7 bases and 0 bases, with 7 bases remaining between them. The CDR3 is 12 residues long. Germline values: CDR1 SQVTM, CDR2 ANQGSEA. The CDR3 region is CSALSSYNEQFF. The CDR3 DNA is TGCAGCGCGCTGAGCTCCTACAATGAGCAGTTCTTC.

In its sample, this clonotype was seen a few times. The rearrangement uses TRBV7-2 and TRBJ2-7, with D tentatively TRBD2 (6 bases). The V end lost 4 bases, the J end lost 4 bases, and 11 bases lay between the germline ends. The CDR3 totals 13 residues. The germline gives CDR1 SGHTA, CDR2 FQGNSA. The CDR3 spells CASSSSAGYEQYF. The CDR3 region has the DNA TGTGCCAGCAGCTCTAGTGCGGGGTACGAGCAGTACTTC.

This clonotype was picked up a small number of times. The chain recombines TRBV6-1 with TRBJ2-1; unclear D gene. The CDR3 has 15 amino acids. CDR1 and CDR2 from the germline V gene are MNHNS and SASEGT. V lost 6 bases to trimming and J lost 4 bases, with 16 bases between them. The CDR3: CASRKRVLGYNEQFF. The CDR3 nucleotides are TGTGCCAGCAGGAAGCGAGTGCTGGGGTACAATGAGCAGTTCTTC.

This clonotype was counted a few times. V and J are TRBV19 and TRBJ2-1, with 10 bases fitting TRBD2. The CDR3 consists of 14 residues. Germline V gives CDR1 LNHDA, CDR2 SQIVND (reference sequence). With V trimmed by 6 bases and J by 3 bases, 2 bases remained unmatched. CDR3 sequence: CASRTSGFYNEQFF. The CDR3 DNA follows: TGTGCCAGTAGGACTAGCGGGTTCTACAATGAGCAGTTCTTC. Full variable domain (outside the CDR3, taken from reference TRBV19 and TRBJ2-1): DGGITQSPKYLFRKEGQNVTLSCEQNLNHDAMYWYRQDPGQGLRLIYYSQIVNDFQKGDIAEGYSVSREKKESFPLTVTSAQKNPTAFYLCASRTSGFYNEQFFGPGTRLTVL.

This sequence joins TRBV18 and TRBJ1-5, with TRBD1 as a possible D gene (5 bases). The CDR3 sequence is 14 residues long. Germline V gives CDR1 KGHSH, CDR2 LQKENI. Trimming removed 7 bases from V and 3 bases from J, with 13 bases in between. The CDR3 DNA reads as TGTGCCAGCTGGGAGGGGCAGCACAATCAGCCCCAGCATTTT. Protein: CASWEGQHNQPQHF.

This clonotype was counted many times. This chain connects TRBV11-2 to TRBJ2-7; D might be TRBD2 (6 bases). The CDR3 extends over 18 amino acids. Looked up from germline, CDR1 is SGHAT and CDR2 is FQNNGV. Trimming took off 2 bases at V and 3 bases at J, with 23 bases between the two ends. The CDR3 protein is CASSLPPLLARINYEQYF. CDR3 in DNA: TGTGCCAGCAGCTTACCCCCTCTCCTAGCGCGTATTAACTACGAGCAGTACTTC.